The sequence of this T cell receptor beta chain was determined in a study of T cell repertoires in cytomegalovirus infection. Overall study: Used in the study were CMV epitopes, some recently identified and HLA-C-restricted, others well-studied and HLA-B-restricted. Indications came from public TCR beta signatures; they pointed to CMV infection and to a matching HLA type.

With 6 bases clipped from V and 5 bases from J, the junction kept 6 bases outside the gene matches. The V gene's germline CDR1 is SGHVS and CDR2 FNYEAQ. This CDR3 is built from 13 residues. TCRdb called the reads again in MiXCR, with one record for every CDR3 protein. Counted here are 700,000 to 900,000 distinct CDR3 sequences, about 28% occurring once; the ten biggest clones make up 10% to 15%. This clonotype was detected only a few times. Its antigen is not identified. Broader study findings: HLA-C-restricted, CMV-specific TCR beta clonotypes were dominant ex vivo. CMV carriers having the relevant HLA were flagged by cumulative public TCR beta family frequency.

The material was cultured CD8+ T cells from PBMCs, obtained from culture after CMV antigen stimulation. The TCR comes from a human donor in good health (CMV status not recorded). Some clones in this sample may be carry-over from other donors' samples. The chain links TRBV7-6 to TRBJ1-1, with 7 bases aligning to TRBD1. CDR3 region: CASRDAGGTEAFF. The CDR3 bases are TGTGCCAGCAGGGACGCAGGGGGAACTGAAGCTTTCTTT.